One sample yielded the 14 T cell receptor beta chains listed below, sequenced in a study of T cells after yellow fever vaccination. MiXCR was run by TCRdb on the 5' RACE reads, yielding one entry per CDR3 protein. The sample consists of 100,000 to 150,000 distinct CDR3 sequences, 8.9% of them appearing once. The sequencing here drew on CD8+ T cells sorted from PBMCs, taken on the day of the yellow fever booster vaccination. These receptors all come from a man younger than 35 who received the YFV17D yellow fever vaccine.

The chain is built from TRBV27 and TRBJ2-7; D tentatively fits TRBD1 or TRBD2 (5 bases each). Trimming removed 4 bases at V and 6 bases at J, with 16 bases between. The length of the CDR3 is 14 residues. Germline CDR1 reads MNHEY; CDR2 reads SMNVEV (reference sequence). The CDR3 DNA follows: TGTGCCAGCAGTTCCGGGGCAGGGATAGGCGAGCAGTACTTC. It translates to CASSSGAGIGEQYF.

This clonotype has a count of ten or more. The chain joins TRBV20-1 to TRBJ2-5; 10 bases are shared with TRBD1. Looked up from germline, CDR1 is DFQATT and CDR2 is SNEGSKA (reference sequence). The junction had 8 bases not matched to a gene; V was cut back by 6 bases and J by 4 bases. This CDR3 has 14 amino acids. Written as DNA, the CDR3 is TGCAGTGCCGACAGGGGGCGCGTGTCAGAGACCCAGTACTTC. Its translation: CSADRGRVSETQYF.

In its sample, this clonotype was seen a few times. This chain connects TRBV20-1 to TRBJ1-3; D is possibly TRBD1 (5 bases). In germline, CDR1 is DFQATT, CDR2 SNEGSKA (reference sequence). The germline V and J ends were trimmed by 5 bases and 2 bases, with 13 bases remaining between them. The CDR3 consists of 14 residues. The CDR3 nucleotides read TGCAGTGCTCGCGTACCAGGGACTGGAAACACCATATATTTT. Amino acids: CSARVPGTGNTIYF.

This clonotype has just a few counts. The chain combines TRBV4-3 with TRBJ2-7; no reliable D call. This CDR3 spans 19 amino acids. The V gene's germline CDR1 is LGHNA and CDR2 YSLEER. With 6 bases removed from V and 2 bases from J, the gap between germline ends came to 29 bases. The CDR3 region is CASRALPKTRTRTAYEQYF. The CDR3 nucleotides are TGCGCCAGCAGAGCCCTGCCGAAAACTCGAACCAGAACGGCCTACGAGCAGTACTTC.

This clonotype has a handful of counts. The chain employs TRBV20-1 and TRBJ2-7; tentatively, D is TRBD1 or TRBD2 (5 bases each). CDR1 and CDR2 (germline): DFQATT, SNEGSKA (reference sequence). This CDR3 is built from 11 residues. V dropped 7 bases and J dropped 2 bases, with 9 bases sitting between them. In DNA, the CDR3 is TGCAGTGGGGGGTCCGCCTACGAGCAGTACTTC. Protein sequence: CSGGSAYEQYF.

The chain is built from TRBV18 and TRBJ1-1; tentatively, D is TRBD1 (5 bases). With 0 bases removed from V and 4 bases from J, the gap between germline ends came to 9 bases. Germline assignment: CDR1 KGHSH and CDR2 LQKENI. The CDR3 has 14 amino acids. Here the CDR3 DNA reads TGTGCCAGCTCACCACCGAAGGGGCCCACTGAAGCTTTCTTT. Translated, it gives CASSPPKGPTEAFF. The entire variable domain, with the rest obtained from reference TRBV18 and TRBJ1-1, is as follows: NAGVMQNPRHLVRRRGQEARLRCSPMKGHSHVYWYRQLPEEGLKFMVYLQKENIIDESGMPKERFSAEFPKEGPSILRIQQVVRGDSAAYFCASSPPKGPTEAFFGQGTRLTVV.

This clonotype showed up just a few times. The CDR3 coding sequence is TGCAGTGCTGCTGATAACACCGGGGAGCTGTTTTTT. Protein sequence: CSAADNTGELFF. J is TRBJ2-2 and V is TRBV20-1, with unresolved D. Germline loops: CDR1 DFQATT, CDR2 SNEGSKA (reference sequence). The CDR3 length is 12 residues. V was shortened by 5 bases and J by 2 bases, with 6 bases between the two germline ends.

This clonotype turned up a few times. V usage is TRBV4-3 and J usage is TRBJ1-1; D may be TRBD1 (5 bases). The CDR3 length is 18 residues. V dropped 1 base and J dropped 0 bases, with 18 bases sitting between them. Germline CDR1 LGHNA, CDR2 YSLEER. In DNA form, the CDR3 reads TGCGCCAGCAGCCAAGGGGGGGTTAGGGAAGGCATGAACACTGAAGCTTTCTTT. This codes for CASSQGGVREGMNTEAFF.

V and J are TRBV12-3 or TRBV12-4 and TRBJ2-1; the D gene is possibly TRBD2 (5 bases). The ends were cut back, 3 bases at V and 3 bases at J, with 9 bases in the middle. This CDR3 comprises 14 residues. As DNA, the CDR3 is TGTGCCAGCAGTTTTGAGGGTAACTACAATGAGCAGTTCTTC. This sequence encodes CASSFEGNYNEQFF.

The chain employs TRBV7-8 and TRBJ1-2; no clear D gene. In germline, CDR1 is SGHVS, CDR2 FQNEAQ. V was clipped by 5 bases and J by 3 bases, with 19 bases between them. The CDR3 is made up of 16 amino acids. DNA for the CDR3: TGTGCCAGCAGCCCCTCGGTCGCAGGCGGTCACTATGGCTACACCTTC. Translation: CASSPSVAGGHYGYTF.

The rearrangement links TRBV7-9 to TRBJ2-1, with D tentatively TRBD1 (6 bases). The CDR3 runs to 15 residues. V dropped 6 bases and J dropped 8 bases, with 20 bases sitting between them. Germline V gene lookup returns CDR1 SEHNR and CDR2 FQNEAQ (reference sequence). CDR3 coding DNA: TGTGCCAGCAGACCAATTACCGGGACATCAGATGAGCAGTTCTTC. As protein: CASRPITGTSDEQFF.

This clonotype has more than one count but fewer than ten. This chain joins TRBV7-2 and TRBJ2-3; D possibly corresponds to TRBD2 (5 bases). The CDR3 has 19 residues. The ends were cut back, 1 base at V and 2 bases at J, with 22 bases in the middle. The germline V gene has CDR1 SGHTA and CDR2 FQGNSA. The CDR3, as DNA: TGTGCCAGCAGCTTAGGGGCCCTGTTTAGCGCCCAGTCCACAGATACGCAGTATTTT. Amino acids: CASSLGALFSAQSTDTQYF.

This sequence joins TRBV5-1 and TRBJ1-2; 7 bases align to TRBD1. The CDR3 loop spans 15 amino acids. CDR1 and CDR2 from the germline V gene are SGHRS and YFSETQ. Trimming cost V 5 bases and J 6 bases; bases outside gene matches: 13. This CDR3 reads CASRPDRAGIDGYTF. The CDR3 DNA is TGCGCCAGCAGACCCGACAGGGCGGGTATCGATGGCTACACCTTC.

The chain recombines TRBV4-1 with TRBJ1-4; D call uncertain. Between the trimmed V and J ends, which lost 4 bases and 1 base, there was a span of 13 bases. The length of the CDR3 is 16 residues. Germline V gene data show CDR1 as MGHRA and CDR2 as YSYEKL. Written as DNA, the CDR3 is TGCGCCAGCAGCCCGAGGTCGAAGGGAACTAATGAAAAACTGTTTTTT. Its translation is CASSPRSKGTNEKLFF.